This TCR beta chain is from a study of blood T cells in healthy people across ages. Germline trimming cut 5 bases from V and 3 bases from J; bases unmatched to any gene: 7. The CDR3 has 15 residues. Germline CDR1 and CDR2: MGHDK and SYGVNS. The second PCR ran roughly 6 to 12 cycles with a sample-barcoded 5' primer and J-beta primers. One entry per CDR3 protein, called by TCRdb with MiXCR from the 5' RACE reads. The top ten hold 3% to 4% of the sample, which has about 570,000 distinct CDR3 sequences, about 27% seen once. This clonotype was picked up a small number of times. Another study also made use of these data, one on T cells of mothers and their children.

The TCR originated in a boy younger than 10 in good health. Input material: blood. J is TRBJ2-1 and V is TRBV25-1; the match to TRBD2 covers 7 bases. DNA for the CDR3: TGTGCCAGCAGTTCGGGGGGTGGAGACTACAATGAGCAGTTCTTC. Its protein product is CASSSGGGDYNEQFF.